The clone carrying this TCR beta chain occurred a few times. No antigen is known for it. J gave up 8 bases and V 1 base, and 7 bases lay outside the gene matches. The CDR3 has 15 amino acids. Germline loops: CDR1 SGHTA, CDR2 FQGNSA. The use of a sample-barcoded 5' primer and a J-beta primer mix characterized a second PCR of roughly 6 to 11 cycles. TCRdb reprocessed the 5' RACE reads via MiXCR and lists one record per CDR3 protein. This sample has about 1.8 million distinct CDR3 sequences, with around half found just once. The data derive from a study of blood T cells in healthy people across ages. Study at large: Capture via template switching afforded approximately one barcoded beta molecule per two T cells.

Findings and caveats of the study: Estimates of diversity drawn from one million T cells were considered underestimates. Bulk PBMC profiling left naive and antigen-experienced comparisons inconclusive.

This receptor was taken from a woman in her thirties or forties in good health. The rearrangement uses TRBV7-2 and TRBJ2-1; 8 bases are a match to TRBD2. Source material: blood. CDR3 region: CASSLETGGAYEQFF. CDR3 nucleotides: TGTGCCAGCAGCTTAGAAACCGGGGGGGCCTATGAGCAGTTCTTC.